The 11 T cell receptor beta chains below all came from one sample that was sequenced in a study of CD8 T cells in Susac syndrome (dated by TCRdb to 2018 to 2020). Library preparation employed the immunoSEQ multiplex PCR assay. RNA was extracted with the RNeasy kit and about 0.5 to 1 ug was reverse transcribed using random hexamers. Using fastp trimming at Q25 and MiXCR clonotype assembly, TCRdb reanalyzed the public sequencing data and kept in-frame beta chains. Each entry is one CDR3 protein sequence, shown with its most common DNA and genes. The sample includes some 180,000 distinct CDR3 sequences, with about 95% observed a single time. The ten largest clonotypes hold around 0.1% of the sample. Material: CD4+ T cells from PBMCs. Source of these receptors: a human donor with Susac syndrome.

The J gene is TRBJ1-3, the V gene TRBV30; D unresolved. The length of the CDR3 is 11 residues. Trimming took off 8 bases at V and 4 bases at J, with 9 bases between the two ends. Per the germline V gene, CDR1 is GTSNPN and CDR2 is SVGIG (reference sequence). CDR3 protein: CAHGRGNTIYF. CDR3 nucleotide sequence: TGTGCCCATGGGCGCGGAAACACCATATATTTT.

The V call is TRBV11-3, the J call TRBJ2-2; 10 positions match TRBD2. The germline V gene encodes CDR1 SGHNT and CDR2 YENEEA. J was trimmed by 4 bases and V by 5 bases; bases with no gene match: 1. The CDR3 has 14 amino acids. The CDR3 loop is CASSLAGVTGELFF. The CDR3 bases are TGTGCCAGCAGCCTAGCGGGAGTCACCGGGGAGCTGTTTTTT.

The chain links TRBV20-1 to TRBJ1-5, with 7 nucleotides matching TRBD1. Germline lookup yields CDR1 DFQATT and CDR2 SNEGSKA (reference sequence). V dropped 1 base and J dropped 6; count of bases not matched to a gene: 6. The CDR3 has 14 residues. The CDR3 DNA reads as TGCAGTGCTAGAGTTTGGACAGGAGGTCAGCCCCAGCATTTT. It is translated as CSARVWTGGQPQHF.

This chain links TRBV18 with TRBJ1-1, with D possibly matching TRBD1 (5 bases). V lost 4 bases and J 2 bases, leaving 11 bases between the germline ends. Germline CDR1 reads KGHSH; CDR2 reads LQKENI. This CDR3 is 14 amino acids long. CDR3 coding DNA: TGTGCCAGCTCACTGGAGGGGTCAAACACTGAAGCTTTCTTT. This gives the protein CASSLEGSNTEAFF.

The chain links TRBV20-1 to TRBJ2-5; 8 bases map to TRBD2. Germline-derived CDR1 and CDR2 are DFQATT and SNEGSKA (reference sequence). The CDR3 is 15 amino acids. Trimming took 0 bases from V and 1 from J; bases not matched to a gene: 4. The CDR3 reads CSARDGAGGQETQYF. The CDR3, as DNA: TGCAGTGCTAGAGACGGTGCGGGGGGCCAAGAGACCCAGTACTTC.

V gene TRBV7-8 combines with J gene TRBJ1-5; 7 bases map to TRBD1. CDR1 is SGHVS, CDR2 FQNEAQ, per germline. The trim removed 5 bases at V and 3 bases at J, leaving 7 bases unmatched. This CDR3 is built from 15 residues. The CDR3 region is CASSITGANNQPQHF. The CDR3 DNA sequence: TGTGCCAGCAGCATAACAGGGGCGAACAATCAGCCCCAGCATTTT. The variable domain in full, with the rest retrieved from reference TRBV7-8 and TRBJ1-5, is GAGVSQSPRYKVAKRGQDVALRCDPISGHVSLFWYQQALGQGPEFLTYFQNEAQLDKSGLPSDRFFAERPEGSVSTLKIQRTQQEDSAVYLCASSITGANNQPQHFGDGTRLSIL.

This rearrangement joins TRBV29-1 to TRBJ2-3, with D possibly TRBD2 on 6 matching bases. Germline-derived CDR1 and CDR2 are SQVTM and ANQGSEA. V was trimmed by 0 bases and J by 6 bases, leaving 13 bases between them. The CDR3 contains 14 residues. CDR3 loop: CSVEEGGYLDTQYF. CDR3 nucleotide sequence: TGCAGCGTTGAAGAGGGGGGTTATTTGGATACGCAGTATTTT.

This clonotype was counted a single time. The gene calls are TRBV5-1 and TRBJ2-7, with D hard to call. Germline CDR1 and CDR2: SGHRS and YFSETQ. The CDR3 covers 11 residues. Trimming shortened V by 5 bases and J by 11 bases, and 14 bases separated the two germline ends. CDR3 sequence (DNA): TGCGCCAGCAGACCCGGACCTCGGGAGTACTTC. It specifies CASRPGPREYF.

CDR3 in amino acids: CASSPDGIQETQYF. In DNA form, the CDR3 reads TGTGCCAGCAGCCCGGACGGAATCCAAGAGACCCAGTACTTC. The chain uses TRBV7-2 and TRBJ2-5, with D unresolved. Germline V lookup: CDR1 SGHTA, CDR2 FQGNSA. This CDR3 has 14 residues. The V end was cut by 5 bases, the J end by 1 base, with 11 bases between.

The chain uses TRBV5-4 and TRBJ1-1; 7 bases fit TRBD1. This CDR3 spans 14 amino acids. Per germline, CDR1 SGHNT and CDR2 YYREEE (reference sequence). V lost 2 bases and J lost 3; bases outside the gene matches: 4. The CDR3 DNA is TGTGCCAGCAGCTTAACAGGGGTGGACACTGAAGCTTTCTTT. Translating gives CASSLTGVDTEAFF.

This clonotype occurred once. The rearrangement uses TRBV29-1 and TRBJ2-2; D unresolved. This CDR3 region has 14 residues. Germline assignment: CDR1 SQVTM and CDR2 ANQGSEA. Trimming stripped 3 bases from V and 3 bases from J, with 11 bases between. Here the CDR3 reads CSVDAGIDTGELFF. As DNA, the CDR3 is TGCAGCGTTGATGCAGGCATAGACACCGGGGAGCTGTTTTTT.